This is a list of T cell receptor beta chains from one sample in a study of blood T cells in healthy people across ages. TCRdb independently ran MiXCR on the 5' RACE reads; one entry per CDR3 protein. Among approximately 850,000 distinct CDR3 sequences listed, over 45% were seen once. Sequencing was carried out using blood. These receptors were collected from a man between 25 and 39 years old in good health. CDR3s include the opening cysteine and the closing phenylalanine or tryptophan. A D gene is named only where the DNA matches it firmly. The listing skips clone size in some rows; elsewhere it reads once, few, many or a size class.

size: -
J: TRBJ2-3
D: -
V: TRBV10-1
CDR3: CASREAGGGDTQYF
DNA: TGCGCCAGCAGGGAGGCTGGAGGGGGGGATACGCAGTATTTT

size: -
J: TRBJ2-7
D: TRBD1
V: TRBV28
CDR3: CASRLGQGCEQYF
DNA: TGTGCCAGCAGGTTGGGACAGGGGTGCGAGCAGTACTTC

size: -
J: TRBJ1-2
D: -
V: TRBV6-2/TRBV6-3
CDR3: CASRTTGQSYGYTF
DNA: TGTGCCAGCAGAACCACAGGACAGTCCTATGGCTACACCTTC

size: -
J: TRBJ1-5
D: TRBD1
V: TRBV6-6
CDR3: CASTDTGDQPQHF
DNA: TGTGCCAGCACCGACACAGGGGATCAGCCCCAGCATTTT

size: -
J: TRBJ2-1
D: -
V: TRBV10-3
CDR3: CATGGGLRLYNEQFF
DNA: TGTGCCACCGGAGGCGGCCTACGACTTTACAATGAGCAGTTCTTC

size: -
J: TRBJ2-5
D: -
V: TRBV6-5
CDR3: CASSLYRDGKTQYF
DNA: TGTGCCAGCAGTTTATACAGGGATGGGAAGACCCAGTACTTC

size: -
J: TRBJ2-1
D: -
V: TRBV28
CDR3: CASSFPLTKQFF
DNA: TGTGCCAGCAGTTTCCCATTAACCAAGCAGTTCTTC

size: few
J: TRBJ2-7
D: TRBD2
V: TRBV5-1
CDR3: CASSLSAGGIYEQYF
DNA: TGCGCCAGCAGCTTGTCAGCGGGGGGAATCTACGAGCAGTACTTC

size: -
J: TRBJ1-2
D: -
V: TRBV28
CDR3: CASSSGPPYGYTF
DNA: TGTGCCAGCAGTTCGGGCCCTCCCTATGGCTACACCTTC

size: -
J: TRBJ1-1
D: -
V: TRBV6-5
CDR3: CASSYGRGFTEAFF
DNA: TGTGCCAGCAGTTATGGAAGGGGTTTCACTGAAGCTTTCTTT

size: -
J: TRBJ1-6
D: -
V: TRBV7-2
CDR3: CASSPPLSSPLHF
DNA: TGTGCCAGCAGCCCCCCCCTAAGCTCACCCCTCCACTTT

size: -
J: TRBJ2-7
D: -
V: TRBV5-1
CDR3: CASSSRADYEQYF
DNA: TGCGCCAGCAGCTCCCGGGCTGACTACGAGCAGTACTTC

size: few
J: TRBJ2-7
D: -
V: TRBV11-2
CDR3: CASSLGPTKSYEQYF
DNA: TGTGCCAGCAGCTTAGGCCCGACAAAGTCCTACGAGCAGTACTTC

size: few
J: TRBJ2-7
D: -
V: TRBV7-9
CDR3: CASMRDGASTQYF
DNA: TGTGCCAGCATGAGAGACGGTGCCTCTACCCAGTACTTC

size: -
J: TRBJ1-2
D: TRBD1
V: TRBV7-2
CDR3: CASLRQGGPYGYTF
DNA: TGTGCCAGCTTACGACAGGGCGGCCCTTATGGCTACACCTTC

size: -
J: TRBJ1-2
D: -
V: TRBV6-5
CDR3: CASSYSTHLSDYGYTF
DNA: TGTGCCAGCAGTTACTCGACCCACCTCTCGGACTATGGCTACACCTTC

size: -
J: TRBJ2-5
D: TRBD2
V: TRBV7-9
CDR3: CASSQRLAAETQYF
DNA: TGTGCCAGCAGCCAGAGACTAGCTGCAGAGACCCAGTACTTC

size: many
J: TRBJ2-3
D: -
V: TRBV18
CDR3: CASSPAAGITDTQYF
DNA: TGTGCCAGCTCACCAGCGGCAGGGATCACAGATACGCAGTATTTT

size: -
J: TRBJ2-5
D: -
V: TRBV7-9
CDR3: CASSPSLLITLETQYF
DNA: TGTGCCAGCAGCCCCTCCCTGCTTATAACTCTGGAGACCCAGTACTTC

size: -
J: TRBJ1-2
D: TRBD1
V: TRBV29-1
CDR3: CSARTGEGYTF
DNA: TGCAGCGCCCGGACAGGGGAAGGCTACACCTTC

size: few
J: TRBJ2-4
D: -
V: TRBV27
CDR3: CASSGPPPLRDLYF
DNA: TGTGCCAGCAGCGGTCCGCCACCTCTTCGGGACCTGTACTTC

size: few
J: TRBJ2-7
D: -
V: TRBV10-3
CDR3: CAISDYANEQYF
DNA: TGTGCCATCAGTGATTACGCTAACGAGCAGTACTTC

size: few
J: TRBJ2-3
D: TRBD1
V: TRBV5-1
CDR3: CASRADRGIDTQYF
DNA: TGCGCCAGCAGGGCGGACAGGGGGATAGATACGCAGTATTTT

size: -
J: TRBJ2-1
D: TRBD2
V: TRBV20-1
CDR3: CSASPSSGGHNEQFF
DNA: TGCAGTGCAAGTCCCTCTAGCGGGGGCCACAATGAGCAGTTCTTC

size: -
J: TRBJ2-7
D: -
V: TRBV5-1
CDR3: CASSLNPSGDREQYF
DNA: TGCGCCAGCAGCCTGAATCCCTCGGGAGACCGCGAGCAGTACTTC

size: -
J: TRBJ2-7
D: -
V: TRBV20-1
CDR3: CSAGHYEQYF
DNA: TGCAGTGCTGGACATTACGAGCAGTACTTC

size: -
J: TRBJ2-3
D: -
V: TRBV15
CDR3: CATSREVSGTDTQYF
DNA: TGTGCCACCAGCAGAGAGGTCAGCGGCACAGATACGCAGTATTTT

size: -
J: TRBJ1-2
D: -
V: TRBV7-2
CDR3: CASSSRDSRSYGYTF
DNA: TGTGCCAGCAGCTCAAGGGACTCGAGGTCCTATGGCTACACCTTC

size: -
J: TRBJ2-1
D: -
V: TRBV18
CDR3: CASSLGYGQFF
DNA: TGTGCCAGCTCACTCGGGTATGGGCAGTTCTTC

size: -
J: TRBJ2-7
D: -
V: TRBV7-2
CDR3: CASSVIEGYEQYF
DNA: TGTGCCAGCAGCGTAATTGAGGGGTACGAGCAGTACTTC

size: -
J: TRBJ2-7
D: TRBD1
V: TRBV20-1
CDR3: CSAPDRVHYEQYF
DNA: TGCAGTGCCCCGGACAGGGTACACTACGAGCAGTACTTC

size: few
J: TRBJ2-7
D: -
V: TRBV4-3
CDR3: CASSQLYDTGVTYEQYF
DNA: TGCGCCAGCAGCCAACTCTACGATACGGGAGTAACCTACGAGCAGTACTTC

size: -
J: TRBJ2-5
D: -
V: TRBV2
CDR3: CASSARRGQETQYF
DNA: TGTGCCAGCAGCGCCAGGCGCGGGCAAGAGACCCAGTACTTC

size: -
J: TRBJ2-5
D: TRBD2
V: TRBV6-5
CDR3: CASSYSGGIAGVGETQYF
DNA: TGTGCCAGCAGTTACTCGGGGGGTATAGCGGGAGTCGGGGAGACCCAGTACTTC

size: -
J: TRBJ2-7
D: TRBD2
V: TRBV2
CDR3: CASRGLAGIYEQYF
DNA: TGTGCCAGCAGAGGACTAGCGGGAATCTACGAGCAGTACTTC

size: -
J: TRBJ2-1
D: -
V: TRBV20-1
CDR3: CSAVGRAYNEQFF
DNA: TGCAGTGCTGTCGGGCGGGCCTACAATGAGCAGTTCTTC

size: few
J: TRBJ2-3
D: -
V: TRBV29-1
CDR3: CSVVGWADTQYF
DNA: TGCAGCGTTGTAGGGTGGGCAGATACGCAGTATTTT